This T cell receptor beta chain was retrieved from a study of blood T cell repertoires in COVID-19 (dated by TCRdb to about 2020). Broadly, across the study: Collaborator samples came from the United States, Italy and Spain and covered acute and convalescent phases of COVID-19. The material from the prospective study consisted of cDNA or gDNA derived from T cells, B-cell-depleted T cells, or PBMCs. The dataset comprised deeply sampled blood TCRbeta repertoires from subjects exposed to, actively infected with, or recovered from COVID-19. The repertoires were released in a freely available public database meant as a resource for research on the immune response to SARS-CoV-2. Samples came from the ongoing ImmuneRACE study (first 160 participants) plus 1,254 subjects from 6 global collaborators. The sample metadata nearly always contained a de-identified subject ID, COVID-19 status, age in years and sex. Where HLA class I and class II types were available, the types were taken from metadata supplied by the sample provider, not from assay-based typing.

Enrolling through a virtual design, the prospective study's participants ranged in age from roughly 18 to 89 years and lived across some 23 United States geographic areas. In the prospective study, participants were assigned to cohorts based on the clinical history participants reported in a screening survey and a study questionnaire. Mobile phlebotomists in the prospective study collected whole blood, serum and a nasopharyngeal or oropharyngeal swab from every participant. Over an approximately 2-month period, participants in the prospective study had the option of providing additional blood draws and questionnaires. Before DNA extraction, blood samples from the prospective study were shipped at room temperature or frozen. TCRbeta CDR3 regions were amplified from genomic DNA by means of the immunoSEQ Assay, a bias-controlled multiplex PCR. The published analysis was carried out like this. Nucleated cell counts per sample were estimated from amplification of reference gene primers within the assay. Sequence reads were collapsed and filtered to measure the absolute abundance of every unique TCRbeta CDR3 rearrangement. For each sample, productive Simpson clonality was calculated by taking the square root of Simpson's diversity index across productive rearrangements. The table was pulled from immuneACCESS by TCRdb, which kept in-frame rearrangements only. Such tables lose some clones; where checked, under half of the loss comes from unresolved V genes, and the rest has no known cause. V, J and clone size were drawn from that table, and D and trimming were deduced from the DNA. Present in this sample are some 460,000 clones, roughly 87% of which were seen just once. The top ten constitute under 2% of the sample.

Study-level results and caveats: Clinical and demographic metadata were provided uncurated, with the amount varying by source and participant.

Comments on this clone: It has no known antigen specificity. The sample holds no much larger clone one base away, and base qualities are not on file.

Sequencing was carried out using PBMCs or T cells enriched from blood (not recorded which). The source of this sequence is a woman under 30 with acute COVID-19.

The DNA is as follows: TGTGCCAGCAGTTCCTCCACGACTAGCTGGAGCCTTGAGACCCAGTACTTC. Its product reads: CASSSSTTSWSLETQYF. The sequence links TRBV28 to TRBJ2-5, with 7 middle bases fitting TRBD2. As encoded in the germline V gene, CDR1 is MDHEN while CDR2 is SYDVKM. The germline V end is reduced by 4 bases and the J end by 5 bases; junction bases left unmatched: 16. Including the terminal cysteine and phenylalanine, the CDR3 comprises 17 residues. Just the 51-base CDR3 DNA is kept, in frame starting at base 1.